Below are 7 T cell receptor beta chains sequenced from a single sample in a study of CD8 T cells in ankylosing spondylitis. TCRdb fed the 5' RACE reads into MiXCR, producing one record per CDR3 protein. The sample holds a few hundred thousand distinct CDR3 sequences, 20% seen once. Sequenced sample: blood, either unsorted or a sorted T cell fraction (not recorded which). These receptors were obtained from a male donor with ankylosing spondylitis or in good health (not recorded which).

The sample holds a few counts of this clonotype. This chain joins TRBV7-8 and TRBJ2-1; D unresolved. The germline V gene encodes CDR1 SGHVS and CDR2 FQNEAQ. Trimming stripped 3 bases from V and 3 bases from J, with 9 bases between. The CDR3 sequence is 14 residues long. CDR3 sequence (DNA): TGTGCCAGCAGCTTGACACAGAGCTACAATGAGCAGTTCTTC. This sequence encodes CASSLTQSYNEQFF.

This clonotype was found a few times. The rearrangement uses TRBV28 and TRBJ1-2; TRBD1 agrees at 11 bases. Trimming took 3 bases from V and 6 from J; bases not matched to a gene: 6. Germline lookup yields CDR1 MDHEN and CDR2 SYDVKM. The CDR3 extends over 15 amino acids. The CDR3 DNA reads TGTGCCAGCAGTTTGACTGGACAGGGGGCGGATGGCTACACCTTC. Its translation is CASSLTGQGADGYTF.

This clonotype appeared a few times. V and J are TRBV20-1 and TRBJ2-6; 9 nucleotides agree with TRBD1. Germline V lookup: CDR1 DFQATT, CDR2 SNEGSKA (reference sequence). The CDR3 length is 18 residues. With V trimmed by 5 bases and J by 0 bases, 11 bases remained unmatched. The CDR3 spells CSAAQRDRVYSGANVLTF. The CDR3 DNA follows: TGCAGTGCTGCCCAACGGGACAGGGTCTACTCTGGGGCCAACGTCCTGACTTTC.

This clonotype was found a few times. The CDR3 nucleotides read TGCGCCAGCAGCTTCGAAAGCGAGCAGTACTTC. Residues: CASSFESEQYF. This chain links TRBV5-1 with TRBJ2-7; the D is unclear. The CDR3 covers 11 residues. V was shortened by 2 bases and J by 6 bases, with 6 bases between the two germline ends. CDR1 and CDR2 from the germline V gene are SGHRS and YFSETQ. The complete variable domain, with remaining parts taken from reference TRBV5-1 and TRBJ2-7, reads KAGVTQTPRYLIKTRGQQVTLSCSPISGHRSVSWYQQTPGQGLQFLFEYFSETQRNKGNFPGRFSGRQFSNSRSEMNVSTLELGDSALYLCASSFESEQYFGPGTRLTVT.

This clonotype was counted ten times or more. The rearrangement joins TRBV29-1 to TRBJ2-1, with TRBD1 matching over 8 bases. The CDR3 consists of 15 residues. V lost 4 bases, J lost 8 bases, and 13 bases stayed unmatched. Germline values: CDR1 SQVTM, CDR2 ANQGSEA. The CDR3 reads CSVGSIRQGYDEQFF. CDR3 DNA sequence: TGCAGCGTTGGAAGTATCAGACAGGGGTACGATGAGCAGTTCTTC.

This sequence joins TRBV10-3 and TRBJ2-7; 10 bases match TRBD1. V was pared by 9 bases and J by 7 bases, with 9 bases of the junction left unmatched. The CDR3 contains 13 residues. Germline V gives CDR1 ENHRY, CDR2 SYGVKD. The CDR3 DNA reads TGTGCCATTGGGACAGGGGAGGAAGGGGAGCAGTACTTC. Its translation: CAIGTGEEGEQYF.

This clonotype was detected only a few times. V is TRBV27 and J is TRBJ2-7; 7 bases line up with TRBD1. The J segment lost 0 bases and the V segment lost 4 bases, leaving 9 bases of the junction unmatched. From germline, CDR1 is MNHEY and CDR2 SMNVEV (reference sequence). This CDR3 comprises 16 residues. The CDR3 DNA follows: TGTGCCAGCAGTTCACAGGGGAATCCGAGCTCCTACGAGCAGTACTTC. Encoded protein: CASSSQGNPSSYEQYF.